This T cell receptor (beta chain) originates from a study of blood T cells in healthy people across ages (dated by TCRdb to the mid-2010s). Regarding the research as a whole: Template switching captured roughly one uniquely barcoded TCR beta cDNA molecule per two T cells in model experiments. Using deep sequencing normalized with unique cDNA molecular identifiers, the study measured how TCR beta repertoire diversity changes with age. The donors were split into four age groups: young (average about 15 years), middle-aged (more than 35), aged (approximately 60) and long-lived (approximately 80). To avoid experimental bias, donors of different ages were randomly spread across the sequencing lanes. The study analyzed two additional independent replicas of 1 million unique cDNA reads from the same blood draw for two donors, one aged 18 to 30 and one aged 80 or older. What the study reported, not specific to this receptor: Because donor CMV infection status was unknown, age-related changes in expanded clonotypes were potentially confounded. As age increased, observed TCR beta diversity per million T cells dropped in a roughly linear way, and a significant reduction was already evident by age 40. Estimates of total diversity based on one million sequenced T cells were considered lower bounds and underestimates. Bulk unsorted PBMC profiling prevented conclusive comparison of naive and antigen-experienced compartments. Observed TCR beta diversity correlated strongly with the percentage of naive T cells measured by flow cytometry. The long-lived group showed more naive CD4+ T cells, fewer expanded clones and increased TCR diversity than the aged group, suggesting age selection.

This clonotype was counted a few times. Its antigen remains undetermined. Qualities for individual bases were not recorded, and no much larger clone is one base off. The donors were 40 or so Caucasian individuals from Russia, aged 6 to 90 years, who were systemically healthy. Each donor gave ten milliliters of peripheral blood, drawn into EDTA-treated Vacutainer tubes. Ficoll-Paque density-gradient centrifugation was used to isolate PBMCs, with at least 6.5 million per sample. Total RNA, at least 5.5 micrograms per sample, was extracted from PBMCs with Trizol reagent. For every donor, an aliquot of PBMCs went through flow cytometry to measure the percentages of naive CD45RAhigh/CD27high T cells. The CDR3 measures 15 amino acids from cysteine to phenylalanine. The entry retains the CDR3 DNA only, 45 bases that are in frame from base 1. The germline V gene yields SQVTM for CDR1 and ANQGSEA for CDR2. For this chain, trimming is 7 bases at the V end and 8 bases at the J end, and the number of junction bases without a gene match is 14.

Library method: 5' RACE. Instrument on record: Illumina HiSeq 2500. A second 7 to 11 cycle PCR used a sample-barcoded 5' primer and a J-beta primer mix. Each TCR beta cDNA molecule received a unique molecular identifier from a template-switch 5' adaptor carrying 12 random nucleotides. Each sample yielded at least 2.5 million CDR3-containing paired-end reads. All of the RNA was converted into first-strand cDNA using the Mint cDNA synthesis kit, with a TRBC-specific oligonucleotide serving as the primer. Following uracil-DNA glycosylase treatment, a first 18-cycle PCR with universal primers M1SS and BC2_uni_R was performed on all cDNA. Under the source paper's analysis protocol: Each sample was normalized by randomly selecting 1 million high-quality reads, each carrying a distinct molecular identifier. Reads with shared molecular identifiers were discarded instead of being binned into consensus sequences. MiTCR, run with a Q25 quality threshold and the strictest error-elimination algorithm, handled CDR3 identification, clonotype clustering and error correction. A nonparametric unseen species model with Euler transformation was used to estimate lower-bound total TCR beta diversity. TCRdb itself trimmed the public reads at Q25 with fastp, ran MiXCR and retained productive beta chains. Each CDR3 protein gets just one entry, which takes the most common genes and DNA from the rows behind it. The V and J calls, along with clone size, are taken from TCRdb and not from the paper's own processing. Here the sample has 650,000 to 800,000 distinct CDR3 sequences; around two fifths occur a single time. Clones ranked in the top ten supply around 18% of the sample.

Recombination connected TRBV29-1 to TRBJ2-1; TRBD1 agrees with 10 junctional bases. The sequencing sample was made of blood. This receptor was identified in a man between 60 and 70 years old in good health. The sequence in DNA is TGCAGCGATAGAGCGACAGGGGGCTCCCGAGATGAGCAGTTCTTC. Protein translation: CSDRATGGSRDEQFF.